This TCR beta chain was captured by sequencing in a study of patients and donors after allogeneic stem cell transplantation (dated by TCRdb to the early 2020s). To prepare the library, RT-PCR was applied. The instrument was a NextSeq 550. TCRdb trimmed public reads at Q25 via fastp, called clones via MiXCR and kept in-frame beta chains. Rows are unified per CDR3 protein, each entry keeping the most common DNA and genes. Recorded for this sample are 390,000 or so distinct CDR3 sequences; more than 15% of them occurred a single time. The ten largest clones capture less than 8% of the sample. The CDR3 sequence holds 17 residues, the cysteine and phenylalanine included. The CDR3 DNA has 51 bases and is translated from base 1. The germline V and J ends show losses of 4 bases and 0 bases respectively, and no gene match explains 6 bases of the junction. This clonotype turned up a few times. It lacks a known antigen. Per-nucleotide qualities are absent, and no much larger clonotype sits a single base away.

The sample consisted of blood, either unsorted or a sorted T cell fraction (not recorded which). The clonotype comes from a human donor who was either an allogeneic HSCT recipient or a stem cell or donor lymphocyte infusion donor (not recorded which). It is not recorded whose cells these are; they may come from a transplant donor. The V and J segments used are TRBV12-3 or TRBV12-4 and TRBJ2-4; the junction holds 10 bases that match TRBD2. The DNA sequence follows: TGTGCCAGCAGTTCCTCCTTAGCGGGAGGAGCCAAAAACATTCAGTACTTC. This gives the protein CASSSSLAGGAKNIQYF.